The T cell receptor beta chain described here comes from a study of T cells in Graves' hyperthyroidism and ophthalmopathy. About the research overall: Pretreatment peripheral blood was obtained at initial diagnosis. Study results and caveats: For ophthalmopathy, model prediction preceded onset by a median around 7 months.

Clinical symptoms, serum thyroxine and TRAb, thyroid ultrasound and orbital computed tomography together formed the diagnostic basis. Fresh peripheral blood, less than 11 ml of it, supplied the PBMCs. RNA transcripts were the template for amplifying TCR beta CDR3 regions. Primed by the HTBI set, a first-round RT-PCR was run on the TCR CDR3. TCRdb called the multiplex PCR reads again in MiXCR, with one record for every CDR3 protein. The sample holds about 290,000 distinct CDR3 sequences; over 15% are singletons and the top ten take approximately 33%. Germline V gives CDR1 MNHEY, CDR2 SMNVEV (reference sequence). The CDR3 has 14 residues. V lost 8 bases, J lost 10 bases, and 23 bases lay in between. This clonotype was observed at least ten times. Its target is unknown.

This receptor was obtained from a man younger than 40 with Graves' hyperthyroidism. Sequenced material: blood. This chain links TRBV27 with TRBJ1-1; D may be TRBD1 (5 bases). CDR3 bases: TGTGCCAGCTGGTATTCTACAGGACCCAGTGGAGCTTTCTTT. Protein product: CASWYSTGPSGAFF.